This TCR beta chain was identified during a study of T cell repertoires in cytomegalovirus infection. About the research overall: A matching HLA type, together with CMV infection, was signaled by public TCR beta signatures.

The V and J ends lost 8 bases and 1 base, in that order; junction bases with no gene match: 6. Germline V gene data show CDR1 as SGHTA and CDR2 as FQGNSA. This CDR3 contains 15 residues. A single record per CDR3 protein comes from TCRdb applying MiXCR to the reads. The profile shows a few hundred thousand distinct CDR3 sequences, about 26% of them singletons. This clonotype was picked up many times. What it binds is not known. Broader study findings: Predominance within the ex vivo response was attributable to HLA-C-restricted CMV-specific TCR beta clonotypes. There were carriers of CMV plus the relevant HLA, and cumulative public TCR beta family frequency identified them.

Specimen: PBMCs. This receptor was taken from a human donor in good health (CMV status not recorded). Some clones in this sample may be carry-over from other donors' samples. The gene calls are TRBV7-2 and TRBJ1-5; 9 nucleotides line up with TRBD1. The CDR3 sequence is CASGTGTGSNQPQHF. The CDR3 DNA is TGTGCCAGCGGAACCGGGACAGGGAGCAATCAGCCCCAGCATTTT.